What follows are 15 T cell receptor beta chains derived from one specimen sequenced in a study of CD8 T cells in ankylosing spondylitis (TCRdb year 2017). Receptors were amplified or captured by 5' RACE. The listed sequencing device is Illumina HiSeq 2500. TCRdb applied fastp at Q25 and MiXCR to the public reads, then kept only in-frame beta chains. Each record represents a unique CDR3 protein, reported with the most common genes and DNA among its rows. This sample lists around 340,000 distinct CDR3 sequences; about 14% were detected once. Together, the top ten hold 1.1% of the sample. The sample was blood, either unsorted or a sorted T cell fraction (not recorded which). The receptor set was obtained from a male donor with ankylosing spondylitis or in good health (not recorded which).

CDR3 sequence: CASSQGGEDTQYF. The DNA for the CDR3 is TGTGCCAGCAGCCAAGGCGGGGAAGATACGCAGTATTTT. This sequence joins TRBV3-1 and TRBJ2-3; a possible D gene is TRBD2 (6 bases). The V gene lost 1 base and the J gene lost 5 bases, with 7 bases spanning the gap. The length of the CDR3 is 13 residues. CDR1 is LGHDT and CDR2 is YNNKEL in the germline V gene (reference sequence).

V and J are TRBV20-1 and TRBJ1-1; D may be TRBD1 (6 bases). Trimming took off 5 bases at V and 3 bases at J, with 16 bases between the two ends. CDR1 DFQATT and CDR2 SNEGSKA come from the germline V gene (reference sequence). This CDR3 is 14 amino acids long. CDR3 in DNA: TGCAGTGCTTCCCTGACAGGAGATTACACTGAAGCTTTCTTT. It codes for CSASLTGDYTEAFF.

This clonotype was counted between two and nine times. The chain couples TRBV4-2 to TRBJ2-1; TRBD2 matches 7 bases. Germline V lookup: CDR1 LGHNA, CDR2 YNFKEQ. V was pared by 0 bases and J by 2 bases, with 1 base of the junction left unmatched. The CDR3 spans 15 residues. The CDR3 is CASSQDSGPYNEQFF. CDR3 DNA sequence: TGTGCCAGCAGCCAAGATAGCGGGCCCTACAATGAGCAGTTCTTC.

V is TRBV9 and J is TRBJ2-5; D gene ambiguous. Looked up from germline, CDR1 is SGDLS and CDR2 is YYNGEE. V was trimmed by 0 bases and J by 5 bases, leaving 11 bases between them. This CDR3 is 14 amino acids long. Here the CDR3 DNA reads TGTGCCAGCAGCGTAGCTACCGGAAGGGAGACCCAGTACTTC. This codes for CASSVATGRETQYF.

The rearrangement joins TRBV20-1 to TRBJ2-1; perhaps TRBD2 as D (6 bases). This CDR3 is built from 14 residues. Germline assignment: CDR1 DFQATT and CDR2 SNEGSKA (reference sequence). The V and J ends lost 4 bases and 4 bases respectively, with 14 bases between them. CDR3 in amino acids: CSATHSGLYNEQFF. In DNA, the CDR3 is TGCAGTGCTACCCATAGCGGACTTTACAATGAGCAGTTCTTC.

The chain joins TRBV20-1 to TRBJ2-1; D is perhaps TRBD2 (8 bases). Germline V gene data show CDR1 as DFQATT and CDR2 as SNEGSKA (reference sequence). The CDR3 runs 15 residues. V was shortened by 7 bases and J by 3 bases, with 19 bases between the two germline ends. The CDR3 sequence: CSVPGGRGDYNEQFF. DNA for the CDR3: TGCAGTGTCCCAGGGGGGCGGGGGGACTACAATGAGCAGTTCTTC.

This clonotype was picked up many times. The genes are TRBV6-1 and TRBJ1-3; D call uncertain. Trimming pared 5 bases from V and 0 bases from J, leaving 11 bases between. The CDR3 is 15 residues long. The germline V gene has CDR1 MNHNS and CDR2 SASEGT. CDR3 in DNA: TGTGCCAGCAGTCTCTCTGCGACCTCTGGAAACACCATATATTTT. It encodes CASSLSATSGNTIYF.

This clonotype was seen at least ten times. This chain connects TRBV6-5 to TRBJ1-3; a possible D gene is TRBD1 (6 bases). The CDR3 is 15 amino acids. The V end was cut by 4 bases, the J end by 0 bases, with 10 bases between. Germline CDR1 is MNHEY and CDR2 is SVGAGI. In nucleotides, the CDR3 is TGTGCCAGCAGTTTCGACAGGAGCTCTGGAAACACCATATATTTT. The encoded protein is CASSFDRSSGNTIYF.

The V call is TRBV20-1, the J call TRBJ2-1; possible D gene TRBD2, 7 bases. This CDR3 spans 16 amino acids. Looked up from germline, CDR1 is DFQATT and CDR2 is SNEGSKA (reference sequence). Between the trimmed V and J ends, which lost 3 bases and 5 bases, there was a span of 20 bases. The CDR3 loop is CSASGGGGRSNNEQFF. The CDR3 DNA reads as TGCAGTGCTAGCGGGGGCGGGGGCCGCTCTAACAATGAGCAGTTCTTC.

V usage is TRBV10-3 and J usage is TRBJ2-1; 9 bases match TRBD2. Trimming at V came to 6 bases and at J to 7 bases, leaving 7 bases not matched to a gene. Germline V gene data show CDR1 as ENHRY and CDR2 as SYGVKD. The CDR3 is made up of 14 amino acids. The CDR3 DNA follows: TGTGCCATCAGATCTCCGGGACTAGCAAATGAGCAGTTCTTC. Amino acid sequence: CAIRSPGLANEQFF.

The CDR3 DNA reads TGTGCTAGTGGGTACAGGTACGAGCAGTACTTC. As protein: CASGYRYEQYF. The chain joins TRBV12-5 to TRBJ2-7; a possible D gene is TRBD1 (5 bases). The CDR3 runs to 11 residues. V was clipped by 6 bases and J by 4 bases, with 7 bases between them. Looked up from germline, CDR1 is LGHNT and CDR2 is FRNRAP.

The rearrangement links TRBV5-1 to TRBJ1-1; D not resolved. Trimming pared 3 bases from V and 1 base from J, leaving 13 bases between. This CDR3 comprises 15 residues. Germline CDR1 SGHRS, CDR2 YFSETQ. CDR3 sequence: CASSWQAVGNTEAFF. CDR3 sequence (DNA): TGCGCCAGCAGCTGGCAAGCGGTGGGGAACACTGAAGCTTTCTTT. Together with reference TRBV5-1 and TRBJ1-1, the CDR3 gives the full variable domain: KAGVTQTPRYLIKTRGQQVTLSCSPISGHRSVSWYQQTPGQGLQFLFEYFSETQRNKGNFPGRFSGRQFSNSRSEMNVSTLELGDSALYLCASSWQAVGNTEAFFGQGTRLTVV.

There are many counts of this clonotype. The rearrangement uses TRBV12-3 or TRBV12-4 and TRBJ1-5; tentative D call: TRBD1 (5 bases). Trimming left V 2 bases short and J 12 bases short, with 17 bases between. The CDR3 contains 14 residues. CDR3 nucleotide sequence: TGTGCCAGCAGTTTAAAGAGACAGTCGGCGCTCCAGCATTTT. It specifies CASSLKRQSALQHF.

This clonotype turned up a few times. V is TRBV29-1 and J is TRBJ1-1; D remains unclear. With 4 bases removed from V and 4 bases from J, the gap between germline ends came to 4 bases. Germline lookup yields CDR1 SQVTM and CDR2 ANQGSEA. The CDR3 totals 10 residues. This CDR3 is CSVVGTEAFF. CDR3 in DNA: TGCAGCGTTGTGGGCACTGAAGCTTTCTTT.

This clonotype has a handful of counts. CDR3 sequence: CASSGRRASGNYEQYF. In DNA, the CDR3 is TGTGCCAGCAGTGGACGTCGGGCTAGCGGAAACTACGAGCAGTACTTC. The rearrangement uses TRBV6-1 and TRBJ2-7; 7 bases align to TRBD2. Trimming took 4 bases from V and 3 from J; bases not matched to a gene: 12. The CDR3 length is 16 residues. Germline lookup yields CDR1 MNHNS and CDR2 SASEGT.